The rows below give T cell receptor beta chains drawn from one sample of a study of CD8+CD57+ T cells in acquired aplastic anemia. MiXCR, run by TCRdb on the reads, gives a single entry per CDR3 protein. The sample has 150,000 to 200,000 distinct CDR3 sequences; 48% are singletons. The sample was sorted CD4+, CD8+, or CD8+CD57+ T cells (not recorded which) from PBMCs. These receptors all stem from a human donor with aplastic anemia. Each CDR3 is given with its conserved first and last residue.

j_call,v_call,cdr3_aa
TRBJ1-1,TRBV6-5,CASSYARGGTEAFF
TRBJ1-1,TRBV12-3/TRBV12-4,CASSFGGRLSEAFF
TRBJ1-5,TRBV27,CASSPALTGRRNQPQHF
TRBJ2-3,TRBV12-3/TRBV12-4,CASSFDSAGDTQYF
TRBJ1-2,TRBV5-8,CASSSDRDYGYTF
TRBJ2-5,TRBV7-8,CASSSRQQETQYF
TRBJ1-5,TRBV12-3/TRBV12-4,CASTNGPSQPQHF
TRBJ2-5,TRBV29-1,CSVVQKETQYF
TRBJ2-7,TRBV7-9,CASSLTGNYEQYF
TRBJ2-3,TRBV6-1,CASTNTDTQYF
TRBJ2-3,TRBV12-3/TRBV12-4,CASSPKGLAGGPDTQYF
TRBJ1-2,TRBV12-3/TRBV12-4,CASRPTGVPNYGYTF
TRBJ2-6,TRBV25-1,CASSTRGSGANVLTF
TRBJ1-1,TRBV29-1,CSVEGQHNTEAFF
TRBJ2-1,TRBV5-1,CASSSTGTSREQFF
TRBJ2-2,TRBV25-1,CASSETGDWPGELVF
TRBJ1-4,TRBV10-3,CAISESQGPEKLFF
TRBJ2-3,TRBV9,CASSVDPSGVDTQYF
TRBJ2-5,TRBV7-6,CASSFGDIAQETQYF
TRBJ1-1,TRBV19,CASILNPGTEAFF
TRBJ1-1,TRBV7-2,CASSLIWENTEAFF
TRBJ2-7,TRBV25-1,CASSPRRAGGPSGYEQYF
TRBJ2-3,TRBV4-1,CASSALAVDTDTQYF
TRBJ1-5,TRBV2,CASSESPGDQPQHF
TRBJ2-3,TRBV12-3/TRBV12-4,CASSLRGEGYDTQYF
TRBJ2-5,TRBV4-1,CASSQAELGKTQYF